This T cell receptor (beta chain) was observed in a study of shared clonotypes between healthy human individuals. Generated by immunoSEQ multiplex PCR, the TCRdb table keeps only in-frame clones and is missing some. The table lists over a million clones, more than 60% of them singletons. Study-wide points: Sorted-subset sequencing, rarefaction showed, was incomplete despite large depth.

Comment on this clone: Its target is not known.

Trimming removed 5 bases at V and 10 bases at J, with 20 bases between. The CDR3 extends over 14 amino acids. Per the germline V gene, CDR1 is SGHAT and CDR2 is FQNNGV. The chain joins TRBV11-2 to TRBJ1-1; D perhaps matches TRBD1 (6 bases). The clonotype originates from a young man in good health. Sequencing used memory CD4+ T cells sorted from blood. Specified subset: CD45RA-negative fraction. This CDR3 is CASSPTTTGGAAFF. As DNA, the CDR3 is TGTGCCAGCAGCCCTACCACGACAGGTGGAGCAGCTTTCTTT.